A selection of T cell receptor beta chains follows, all from one sample in a study of CD8+ T cells in alopecia areata. Sequencing was performed with immunoSEQ multiplex PCR; in TCRdb, only in-frame clones are kept and a portion is missing. The data hold about 180,000 clones, with roughly 65% observed a single time. The input for sequencing was CD4+ T cells sorted from blood, taken at week 0. The receptors here all came from a human donor with alopecia areata. The CDR3 runs from the conserved cysteine through the conserved F or W. Fields, in order: J gene, clone size, V gene, D gene, CDR3 DNA, CDR3 protein. A D gene is named only where the DNA matches it firmly. Size values are once, few and many counts, or a class for expanded clones, and some rows have none.

TRBJ2-7 | NA | TRBV7-9 | NA | TGTGCCAGCAGCCAATATCCGGGACCCGAGTACGAGCAGTACTTC | CASSQYPGPEYEQYF
TRBJ2-7 | NA | TRBV27 | NA | TGTGCCAGCAGTTTCCAGATCTCGAACTACGAGCAGTACTTC | CASSFQISNYEQYF
TRBJ2-7 | NA | TRBV19 | TRBD1 | TGTGCCAGTAGTATCGGACAGGGGGCCCACGAGCAGTACTTC | CASSIGQGAHEQYF
TRBJ1-1 | few | TRBV4-3 | NA | TGCGCCAGCAGCCAAGATCCAGGGAAAGGGGCGAAAGCTTTCTTT | CASSQDPGKGAKAFF
TRBJ2-7 | NA | TRBV5-1 | NA | TGCGCCAGCAGCTTGGATGCTAGCGCCGCCTACGAGCAGTACTTC | CASSLDASAAYEQYF
TRBJ1-2 | NA | TRBV29-1 | NA | TGCAGCGTCGGACAGTTAGCTAACTATGGCTACACCTTC | CSVGQLANYGYTF
TRBJ1-2 | once | TRBV10-3 | NA | TGTGCCATCAGTGTCACGGGCGGTGGGGGCTATGGCTACACCTTC | CAISVTGGGGYGYTF
TRBJ2-7 | many | TRBV4-3 | NA | TGCGCCAGCAGCCAAGATGCACAGGGCCTAGCCTACGAGCAGTACTTC | CASSQDAQGLAYEQYF
TRBJ1-1 | few | TRBV30 | NA | TGTGCCTGGGTCGGGCAGCTGAACACTGAAGCTTTCTTT | CAWVGQLNTEAFF
TRBJ2-3 | NA | TRBV27 | TRBD1 | TGTGCCAGCAGTGAAACGTGGACAGGGGCACATACGCAGTATTTT | CASSETWTGAHTQYF
TRBJ1-2 | NA | TRBV25-1 | TRBD1 | TGTGCCAGCATAGGGACAGACTATGGCTACACCTTC | CASIGTDYGYTF
TRBJ1-5 | few | TRBV7-2 | NA | TGTGCCAGCAGTCCTACTATAAGCAATCAGCCCCAGCATTTT | CASSPTISNQPQHF
TRBJ2-7 | once | TRBV12-5 | NA | TGTGCTAGTGGTTTGTTCCCGGGCGAGCAGTACTTC | CASGLFPGEQYF
TRBJ1-5 | NA | TRBV2 | NA | TGTGCCAGCAGTGTGAGGCAGGGCCCAAATCAGCCCCAGCATTTT | CASSVRQGPNQPQHF
TRBJ2-1 | NA | TRBV7-6 | TRBD1 | TGTGCCAGCAGCCCCACTAGGGTAACAGGGGTAAATGAGCAGTTCTTC | CASSPTRVTGVNEQFF
TRBJ1-2 | NA | TRBV19 | NA | TGTGCCAGTTGGTCGGGCTATGGCTACACCTTC | CASWSGYGYTF
TRBJ2-1 | NA | TRBV29-1 | TRBD2 | TGCAGCGTCGTGGGACTAGCGGTCAATGAGCAGTTCTTC | CSVVGLAVNEQFF
TRBJ1-2 | NA | TRBV27 | NA | TGTGCCAGCAGTCTGAAACCCTGGGCGGATGGCTACACCTTC | CASSLKPWADGYTF
TRBJ2-5 | NA | TRBV20-1 | NA | TGCAGTGCCGTACAAGAGACCCAGTACTTC | CSAVQETQYF
TRBJ1-1 | once | TRBV14 | NA | TGTGCCAGCAGCCAAATCACGGGGATGGGGACTGAAGCTTTCTTT | CASSQITGMGTEAFF
TRBJ2-1 | few | TRBV19 | NA | TGTGCCAGTAGGAGTGGACCGGAGCAGTTCTTC | CASRSGPEQFF
TRBJ1-1 | NA | TRBV29-1 | NA | TGCAGCGTTGGGGGGATCATGAACACTGAAGCTTTCTTT | CSVGGIMNTEAFF
TRBJ1-5 | NA | TRBV30 | TRBD1 | TGTGCCTGGAGTCCACAGGGGAATCAGCCCCAGCATTTT | CAWSPQGNQPQHF
TRBJ2-2 | NA | TRBV29-1 | NA | TGCAGCGTTGGAGAGGTTTGGTGGGGCACGAACACCGGGGAGCTGTTTTTT | CSVGEVWWGTNTGELFF
TRBJ2-5 | NA | TRBV10-3 | NA | TGTGCCATCAGGGACCCCGATTCAGAGGCCCAGTACTTC | CAIRDPDSEAQYF
TRBJ1-5 | NA | TRBV20-1 | NA | TGCAGTGCTGGGGGGGGTCAGCCCCAGCATTTT | CSAGGGQPQHF
TRBJ2-3 | few | TRBV29-1 | TRBD1 | TGCACCGCCGTGGGGACAGCCTTTACAGATACGCAGTATTTT | CTAVGTAFTDTQYF
TRBJ1-4 | few | TRBV7-8 | TRBD1 | TGTGCCAGCAGCTCCCAGACAGGGGGAGGTGAAAAACTGTTTTTT | CASSSQTGGGEKLFF
TRBJ1-6 | NA | TRBV29-1 | TRBD1 | TGCAGCGTCGCCAGGGACAGCTATTCACCCCTCCACTTT | CSVARDSYSPLHF
TRBJ2-7 | NA | TRBV5-1 | TRBD2 | TGCGCCAGCAGCCAGCCATCTGCAGCGGGGGAGTACTCCTACGAGCAGTACTTC | CASSQPSAAGEYSYEQYF
TRBJ2-7 | NA | TRBV25-1 | TRBD1 | TGTGCCAGCAGTGGAAGGACAGGGGGGTACGAGCAGTACTTC | CASSGRTGGYEQYF
TRBJ1-1 | few | TRBV7-9 | TRBD1 | TGTGCCAGCAGCTCGGGACAGGGGAACACTGAAGCTTTCTTT | CASSSGQGNTEAFF
TRBJ1-4 | few | TRBV19 | NA | TGTGCCAGTAAAAGGGGGGATAATGAAAAACTGTTTTTT | CASKRGDNEKLFF
TRBJ2-3 | few | TRBV29-1 | NA | TGCAGCGCCCCGGGGAGGGGGTCAGATACGCAGTATTTT | CSAPGRGSDTQYF
TRBJ2-3 | NA | TRBV15 | NA | TGTGCCACCAGCAGTCCGGGAGATACGCAGTATTTT | CATSSPGDTQYF
TRBJ2-3 | NA | TRBV10-3 | NA | TGTGCCATCAGTGAGTTTGGACCTGTATCCACAGATACGCAGTATTTT | CAISEFGPVSTDTQYF
TRBJ2-7 | few | TRBV4-1 | TRBD1 | TGCGCCAGCAGCCAACCGGGACAGTTCTACGAGCAGTACTTC | CASSQPGQFYEQYF
TRBJ1-1 | NA | TRBV7-9 | NA | TGTGCCAGCAGCTGGGACCTGAGATACATGAACACTGAAGCTTTCTTT | CASSWDLRYMNTEAFF
TRBJ2-5 | NA | TRBV9 | TRBD1 | TGTGCCAGCAGCACCAGACAGGGCCAAGAGACCCAGTACTTC | CASSTRQGQETQYF
TRBJ2-3 | NA | TRBV15 | NA | TGTGCCACCAGCAGAGATCGGGTTAGCGCGGCGGATACGCAGTATTTT | CATSRDRVSAADTQYF
TRBJ2-1 | few | TRBV9 | NA | TGTGCCAGCAGCCAACGTCCCGGGGCAAATGAGCAGTTCTTC | CASSQRPGANEQFF
TRBJ2-7 | NA | TRBV29-1 | NA | TGCAGCGTTGATATGGCGGGCAGCTACGAGCAGTACTTC | CSVDMAGSYEQYF
TRBJ2-3 | few | TRBV29-1 | NA | TGCAGCGTCCGCGGGGCAGCCTACAGCACAGATACGCAGTATTTT | CSVRGAAYSTDTQYF
TRBJ2-1 | NA | TRBV29-1 | NA | TGCAGCGTTGTCGCGCAGATCTACAATGAGCAGTTCTTC | CSVVAQIYNEQFF
TRBJ1-6 | NA | TRBV4-3 | NA | TGCGCCAGCAGCCAAGGGCTGAATAATTCACCCCTCCACTTT | CASSQGLNNSPLHF
TRBJ2-1 | NA | TRBV20-1 | NA | TGCAGTGCCCCCTCCGGGAATGAGCAGTTCTTC | CSAPSGNEQFF
TRBJ1-1 | few | TRBV29-1 | NA | TGCAGCGTTGTAGGAATGAACACTGAAGCTTTCTTT | CSVVGMNTEAFF
TRBJ2-2 | NA | TRBV29-1 | NA | TGCAGCATAAGACAGAGAAACACCGGGGAGCTGTTTTTT | CSIRQRNTGELFF
TRBJ2-5 | once | TRBV29-1 | TRBD2 | TGCAGCGTTGTGGCTAGCGGCCAAGAGACCCAGTACTTC | CSVVASGQETQYF
TRBJ2-5 | few | TRBV29-1 | NA | TGCAGCGTCGACCAAGAGACCCAGTACTTC | CSVDQETQYF
TRBJ2-4 | NA | TRBV27 | NA | TGTGCCAGCAGGCCCGATTTGAGGGAGAACATTCAGTACTTC | CASRPDLRENIQYF
TRBJ1-5 | NA | TRBV2 | NA | TGTGCCAGCACTCAAGACAGCGGGAATCAGCCCCAGCATTTT | CASTQDSGNQPQHF
TRBJ2-2 | NA | TRBV11-2 | NA | TGTGCCAGCAGCTTCGCAGGTCCCACCGGGGAGCTGTTTTTT | CASSFAGPTGELFF
TRBJ2-7 | NA | TRBV6-1 | NA | TGTGCCAGCGCGACCTACGAGCAGTACTTC | CASATYEQYF
TRBJ1-1 | NA | TRBV30 | TRBD1 | TGTGCCTGGAAAGTGTTTGAGGGGGCCACTGAAGCTTTCTTT | CAWKVFEGATEAFF
TRBJ2-3 | NA | TRBV18 | NA | TGTGCCAGCTCACCACCTGCCCGGCCAGATACGCAGTATTTT | CASSPPARPDTQYF
TRBJ2-5 | NA | TRBV19 | TRBD2 | TGTGCCAGTAGTCCTAGCGGGGGTCGGGAGACCCAGTACTTC | CASSPSGGRETQYF
TRBJ2-7 | NA | TRBV11-3 | TRBD2 | TGTGCCAGCAGCGCCACGGGACTAGTCCACGAGCAGTACTTC | CASSATGLVHEQYF
TRBJ2-7 | NA | TRBV30 | NA | TGTGCCTGGAGCAGGGGAGGCAGCCAGACCTACGAGCAGTACTTC | CAWSRGGSQTYEQYF